One sample yielded the 26 T cell receptor beta chains listed below, sequenced in a study of cytomegalovirus exposure and HLA in healthy donors. Only in-frame clones appear in the TCRdb table, and some are missing; sequencing was by immunoSEQ multiplex PCR. Of roughly 300,000 clones listed, roughly 88% are singletons. Material for sequencing was PBMCs. Source of these receptors: a woman aged 18-29 years in good health and CMV-seronegative.

The genes are TRBV25-1 and TRBJ2-6, with a possible D match to TRBD1 (6 bases). CDR3 length: 17 residues. CDR1 and CDR2 from the germline V gene are MGHDK and SYGVNS. V was trimmed by 4 bases and J by 0 bases, leaving 13 bases between them. CDR3 coding DNA: TGTGCCAGCAGTGGTCAGGGACACAGCTCTGGGGCCAACGTCCTGACTTTC. This encodes CASSGQGHSSGANVLTF. Based on the CDR3 plus reference TRBV25-1 and TRBJ2-6, the full variable domain is EADIYQTPRYLVIGTGKKITLECSQTMGHDKMYWYQQDPGMELHLIHYSYGVNSTEKGDLSSESTVSRIRTEHFPLTLESARPSHTSQYLCASSGQGHSSGANVLTFGAGSRLTVL.

With respect to this clone: The sample has other DNA sequences that encode this CDR3 too. This chain links TRBV29-1 with TRBJ1-5; TRBD1 is a possible D gene (5 bases). V was pared by 6 bases and J by 4 bases, with 13 bases between. In germline, CDR1 is SQVTM, CDR2 ANQGSEA. There are 13 residues in the CDR3. CDR3 sequence: CSVGGGGNQPQHF. CDR3 bases: TGCAGCGTCGGTGGGGGAGGGAATCAGCCCCAGCATTTT.

The CDR3 region has the DNA TGTGCTAGTGGCCCCGGGACAGATGAAAAACTGTTTTTT. Amino acid sequence: CASGPGTDEKLFF. The rearrangement links TRBV12-5 to TRBJ1-4; 7 bases are shared with TRBD1. Germline lookup yields CDR1 LGHNT and CDR2 FRNRAP. V lost 6 bases to trimming and J lost 6 bases; unmatched junction nucleotides: 4. The CDR3 totals 13 residues.

The chain employs TRBV7-7 and TRBJ2-7; 9 bases fit TRBD1. CDR3 length equals 13 residues. The V and J ends lost 6 bases and 7 bases, in that order; junction bases with no gene match: 7. Germline CDR1 SSHAT, CDR2 FNYEAQ (reference sequence). CDR3 sequence: CASSPTGGEEQYF. CDR3 DNA sequence: TGTGCCAGCAGTCCTACAGGGGGCGAAGAGCAGTACTTC.

V usage is TRBV29-1 and J usage is TRBJ2-1; 7 nucleotides match TRBD1. V trimming: 0 bases; J trimming: 8 bases; junction bases outside the gene matches: 1. The germline gives CDR1 SQVTM, CDR2 ANQGSEA. This CDR3 spans 12 amino acids. CDR3 protein: CSVEDQGDEQFF. CDR3 DNA sequence: TGCAGCGTTGAAGATCAGGGGGATGAGCAGTTCTTC.

The chain combines TRBV5-1 with TRBJ2-1; 10 bases align to TRBD1. There are 15 residues in the CDR3. J gave up 6 bases and V 4 bases, and 7 bases lay outside the gene matches. Germline-derived CDR1 and CDR2 are SGHRS and YFSETQ. Here the CDR3 DNA reads TGCGCCAGCAGCACCGGGACAGGGGTAATCAATGAGCAGTTCTTC. Its protein product is CASSTGTGVINEQFF.

V and J are TRBV6-1 and TRBJ1-2; D remains unclear. Germline assignment: CDR1 MNHNS and CDR2 SASEGT. Deletions cut 7 bases from V and 2 bases from J, with 17 bases between. CDR3 length equals 15 residues. The CDR3 spells CASISGGSLNYGYTF. CDR3 DNA sequence: TGTGCCAGCATCTCTGGCGGCAGTTTAAACTATGGCTACACCTTC.

The chain links TRBV5-4 to TRBJ2-3; 11 positions agree with TRBD2. With 6 bases clipped from V and 2 bases from J, the junction kept 5 bases outside the gene matches. Germline assignment: CDR1 SGHNT and CDR2 YYREEE (reference sequence). There are 15 residues in the CDR3. For the CDR3, the DNA is TGTGCCAGCAACCGGGGACTAGCGGTCACAGATACGCAGTATTTT. Its protein is CASNRGLAVTDTQYF.

This clone was counted once. The V call is TRBV11-1, the J call TRBJ1-2, with 8 bases that match TRBD1. Germline V CDR1 and CDR2: SGHAT, FQDESV (reference sequence). The trim removed 5 bases at V and 1 base at J, leaving 6 bases unmatched. The CDR3 covers 15 residues. The DNA for the CDR3 is TGTGCCAGCAGCGAAGGGACAGGAGTTAACTATGGCTACACCTTC. Protein product: CASSEGTGVNYGYTF.

The V call is TRBV27, the J call TRBJ2-3; the D is unclear. V lost 4 bases and J lost 0, with 8 bases in between. The CDR3 loop spans 14 amino acids. The V gene's germline CDR1 is MNHEY and CDR2 SMNVEV (reference sequence). CDR3 sequence: CASSSHPSTDTQYF. CDR3 nucleotides: TGTGCCAGCAGTTCACACCCTAGCACAGATACGCAGTATTTT.

The V gene is TRBV4-3, the J gene TRBJ2-7; TRBD2 aligns across 8 bases. The CDR3 loop spans 15 amino acids. In germline, CDR1 is LGHNA, CDR2 YSLEER. After removal of 2 bases from V and 5 bases from J, the junction contained 8 bases not matched to a gene. CDR3 region: CASSQRSGSLNEQYF. Here the CDR3 DNA reads TGCGCCAGCAGCCAACGAAGCGGGAGTCTGAACGAGCAGTACTTC.

V and J are TRBV7-2 and TRBJ2-5; 7 bases match TRBD1. This CDR3 comprises 14 residues. Germline lookup yields CDR1 SGHTA and CDR2 FQGNSA. V was pared by 3 bases and J by 5 bases, with 6 bases of the junction left unmatched. In nucleotides, the CDR3 is TGTGCCAGCAGCTTGGAAGACAGGGTGGAGACCCAGTACTTC. Translation: CASSLEDRVETQYF.

J is TRBJ1-5 and V is TRBV19, with D tentatively TRBD1 (5 bases). Trimming cost V 3 bases and J 2 bases, with 11 bases left between them. Per the germline V gene, CDR1 is LNHDA and CDR2 is SQIVND (reference sequence). The CDR3 runs to 15 residues. The CDR3 nucleotides are TGTGCCAGTAGTATCTTCAGGGTCGGCAATCAGCCCCAGCATTTT. Translating it yields CASSIFRVGNQPQHF.

The chain recombines TRBV7-2 with TRBJ2-4; D possibly corresponds to TRBD2 (6 bases). This CDR3 spans 14 amino acids. V lost 1 base to trimming and J lost 8 bases, with 12 bases between them. CDR1 and CDR2 (germline): SGHTA, FQGNSA. The CDR3 coding sequence is TGTGCCAGCAGCTTAGTGGCGGGACTTGACATTCAGTACTTC. It translates to CASSLVAGLDIQYF. The full variable domain, its missing parts supplied by reference TRBV7-2 and TRBJ2-4, is GAGVSQSPSNKVTEKGKDVELRCDPISGHTALYWYRQSLGQGLEFLIYFQGNSAPDKSGLPSDRFSAERTGGSVSTLTIQRTQQEDSAVYLCASSLVAGLDIQYFGAGTRLSVL.

This clone was found a few times. The chain is built from TRBV5-4 and TRBJ1-1, with D hard to call. Germline CDR1 SGHNT, CDR2 YYREEE (reference sequence). CDR3 length: 13 amino acids. The V and J ends lost 0 bases and 3 bases respectively, with 6 bases between them. CDR3 sequence (DNA): TGTGCCAGCAGCTTGGACGAGGACACTGAAGCTTTCTTT. Its protein product is CASSLDEDTEAFF. The complete variable domain, with remaining parts taken from reference TRBV5-4 and TRBJ1-1, reads ETGVTQSPTHLIKTRGQQVTLRCSSQSGHNTVSWYQQALGQGPQFIFQYYREEENGRGNFPPRFSGLQFPNYSSELNVNALELDDSALYLCASSLDEDTEAFFGQGTRLTVV.

The rearrangement links TRBV30 to TRBJ2-2, with TRBD2 matching 8 bases. Germline assignment: CDR1 GTSNPN and CDR2 SVGIG (reference sequence). The CDR3 contains 17 residues. Losses at the gene ends were 3 bases for V and 5 bases for J; bases not matched to a gene: 14. The CDR3 loop is CAWRSGGGQPKTGELFF. CDR3 sequence (DNA): TGTGCCTGGAGATCGGGAGGGGGACAACCCAAAACCGGGGAGCTGTTTTTT.

V and J are TRBV4-2 and TRBJ1-4; D perhaps matches TRBD1 (5 bases). The CDR3 is 13 amino acids. CDR1 and CDR2 (germline): LGHNA, YNFKEQ. V was pared by 8 bases and J by 7 bases, with 14 bases between. The CDR3 nucleotides read TGTGCCAGCGGGGTGGGGGGTGGTGAAAAACTGTTTTTT. It codes for CASGVGGGEKLFF.

The V call is TRBV6-5, the J call TRBJ1-2; a possible D gene is TRBD1 (6 bases). The CDR3 sequence is 12 residues long. V gave up 8 bases and J gave up 7 bases, with 14 bases separating them. The germline V gene has CDR1 MNHEY and CDR2 SVGAGI. For the CDR3, the DNA is TGTGCCAGCGGGGGGGGGCCAGGTGGCTACACCTTC. Residues: CASGGGPGGYTF.

The gene calls are TRBV9 and TRBJ2-7; 11 bases line up with TRBD1. Trimming took 6 bases from V and 7 from J; bases not matched to a gene: 9. This CDR3 has 14 residues. Germline V gene sequence: CDR1 SGDLS, CDR2 YYNGEE. The CDR3 reads CASTSGTGGFEQYF. The CDR3 DNA follows: TGTGCCAGCACCTCCGGGACAGGGGGATTTGAGCAGTACTTC.

A single count supports this clone. This chain links TRBV7-3 with TRBJ2-7; 7 bases align to TRBD1. V dropped 4 bases and J dropped 7; count of bases not matched to a gene: 7. CDR1 is SGHTA, CDR2 FQGTGA, per germline. This CDR3 has 13 amino acids. DNA for the CDR3: TGTGCCAGCAGCTCGGACAGGTCTGGGGAGCAGTACTTC. It is translated as CASSSDRSGEQYF.

The J gene is TRBJ2-7, the V gene TRBV7-3; TRBD2 aligns across 7 bases. In germline, CDR1 is SGHTA, CDR2 FQGTGA. Trimming took 4 bases from V and 5 from J; bases not matched to a gene: 8. The CDR3 contains 14 residues. The CDR3 is CASSSSLAANEQYF. The CDR3 DNA follows: TGTGCCAGCAGCTCGAGTCTAGCGGCCAACGAGCAGTACTTC.

The gene calls are TRBV5-1 and TRBJ2-7, with TRBD2 matching 8 bases. Losses at the gene ends were 4 bases for V and 6 bases for J; bases not matched to a gene: 3. This CDR3 contains 12 residues. Germline values: CDR1 SGHRS, CDR2 YFSETQ. The CDR3 DNA follows: TGCGCCAGCAGCGGGACTAGAGGCGAGCAGTACTTC. Translated, it gives CASSGTRGEQYF.

The rearrangement links TRBV5-1 to TRBJ2-5; TRBD2 agrees at 13 bases. V dropped 4 bases and J dropped 5; count of bases not matched to a gene: 8. Germline CDR1 and CDR2: SGHRS and YFSETQ. This CDR3 is 16 amino acids long. The CDR3 DNA is TGCGCCAGCAGCCCGCGGACTAGCGGGAGAGGGGAGACCCAGTACTTC. This codes for CASSPRTSGRGETQYF.

The rearrangement uses TRBV9 and TRBJ1-2; 9 bases line up with TRBD1. V gave up 3 bases and J gave up 3 bases; unmatched junction bases: 6. CDR1 is SGDLS and CDR2 is YYNGEE in the germline V gene. The CDR3 consists of 15 residues. The CDR3 DNA reads TGTGCCAGCAGCGGAGCACAGGGGGCAGACTATGGCTACACCTTC. Residues: CASSGAQGADYGYTF.

This chain uses TRBV5-1 with TRBJ2-6; the D is unclear. Trimming left V 6 bases short and J 2 bases short, with 9 bases between. The CDR3 totals 14 residues. CDR1 and CDR2 (germline): SGHRS, YFSETQ. CDR3 sequence: CASMEQTGANVLTF. The CDR3 bases are TGCGCCAGCATGGAGCAAACTGGGGCCAACGTCCTGACTTTC.

The chain joins TRBV7-9 to TRBJ1-2, with TRBD1 matching over 7 bases. This CDR3 is built from 14 residues. Germline V CDR1 and CDR2: SEHNR, FQNEAQ (reference sequence). Trimming cost V 3 bases and J 4 bases; bases outside gene matches: 5. For the CDR3, the DNA is TGTGCCAGCAGCTTCTATGCAGGGGGCTATGGCTACACCTTC. It encodes CASSFYAGGYGYTF.